This entry lists 28 T cell receptor beta chains sequenced from one sample in a study of cytomegalovirus exposure and HLA in healthy donors. The PCR employed 60 Vbeta primers together with 13 Jbeta primers. TCRdb's copy holds only in-frame clones and misses some; the assay was immunoSEQ multiplex PCR. The table records hundreds of thousands of clones, around 66% of them present only once. The material sequenced was PBMCs. These receptors were collected from a female donor in good health and CMV-seronegative.

The chain links TRBV7-9 to TRBJ2-7; D is possibly TRBD2 (6 bases). Trimming took off 3 bases at V and 0 bases at J, with 9 bases between the two ends. The CDR3 is made up of 14 amino acids. Germline CDR1 and CDR2: SEHNR and FQNEAQ (reference sequence). The chain's CDR3 is CASSFGEASYEQYF. In DNA, the CDR3 is TGTGCCAGCAGCTTTGGGGAGGCCTCCTACGAGCAGTACTTC.

The rearrangement joins TRBV5-4 to TRBJ2-7; weak D call: TRBD1 (5 bases). The CDR3 covers 14 residues. Germline CDR1 SGHNT, CDR2 YYREEE (reference sequence). Trimming took off 1 base at V and 3 bases at J, with 11 bases between the two ends. The CDR3 nucleotides read TGTGCCAGCAGCTTGAAAGGGGTCAACTACGAGCAGTACTTC. Translating it yields CASSLKGVNYEQYF.

The chain recombines TRBV7-8 with TRBJ1-1, with 9 bases that match TRBD1. Germline V gene sequence: CDR1 SGHVS, CDR2 FQNEAQ. Germline trimming cut 5 bases from V and 1 base from J; bases unmatched to any gene: 14. The CDR3 loop spans 18 amino acids. In nucleotides, the CDR3 is TGTGCCAGCAGCCTAACCAACAGGGGGCCGGGGGGGAACACTGAAGCTTTCTTT. Translated: CASSLTNRGPGGNTEAFF.

The CDR3 loop reads CASSSPGPYEQYF. CDR3 coding DNA: TGTGCCAGCAGTTCTCCAGGCCCCTACGAGCAGTACTTC. The gene calls are TRBV27 and TRBJ2-7; no definite D call. The V end was cut by 4 bases, the J end by 2 bases, with 9 bases between. The V gene's germline CDR1 is MNHEY and CDR2 SMNVEV (reference sequence). The CDR3 is made up of 13 amino acids.

Here the CDR3 DNA reads TGTGCCAGCAGGTGGGACAGGGGACTGATAACTAATGAGCAGTTCTTC. Protein sequence: CASRWDRGLITNEQFF. The chain combines TRBV2 with TRBJ2-1, with 10 nucleotides matching TRBD1. Germline V gene data show CDR1 as SNHLY and CDR2 as FYNNEI. The V and J ends lost 6 bases and 7 bases, in that order; junction bases with no gene match: 12. CDR3 length equals 16 residues.

The chain combines TRBV7-2 with TRBJ2-2; no clear D gene. This CDR3 is built from 14 residues. V was clipped by 2 bases and J by 1 base, with 5 bases between them. From germline, CDR1 is SGHTA and CDR2 FQGNSA. Written as DNA, the CDR3 is TGTGCCAGCAGCTTATCGGGGAACACCGGGGAGCTGTTTTTT. Translation: CASSLSGNTGELFF.

The chain has TRBV9 and TRBJ2-6, with D unclear. Trimming removed 4 bases at V and 0 bases at J, with 14 bases between. CDR1 is SGDLS, CDR2 YYNGEE, per germline. The CDR3 sequence is 17 residues long. The CDR3 sequence is CASSPSGTPSGANVLTF. As DNA, the CDR3 is TGTGCCAGCAGCCCCTCCGGTACTCCCTCTGGGGCCAACGTCCTGACTTTC.

The rearrangement uses TRBV5-6 and TRBJ2-1, with no clear D. The V and J ends lost 4 bases and 0 bases respectively, with 14 bases between them. CDR1 SGHDT and CDR2 YYEEEE come from the germline V gene. The CDR3 runs to 16 residues. The CDR3 region has the DNA TGTGCCAGCAGCCCTGAAGCTCGTAGCTCCTACAATGAGCAGTTCTTC. Its protein product is CASSPEARSSYNEQFF.

There are a few counts of this clone. Additional DNA sequences in this sample encode the identical CDR3. This chain uses TRBV18 with TRBJ2-1, with D uncertain. Trimming took 3 bases from V and 9 from J, leaving 6 bases between them. This CDR3 is 11 amino acids long. CDR1 and CDR2 (germline): KGHSH, LQKENI. CDR3 region: CASSPGGEQFF. DNA for the CDR3: TGTGCCAGCTCACCCGGTGGTGAGCAGTTCTTC.

The chain uses TRBV6-1 and TRBJ2-1, with TRBD2 matching 7 bases. Germline assignment: CDR1 MNHNS and CDR2 SASEGT. V dropped 7 bases and J dropped 8; count of bases not matched to a gene: 8. The CDR3 sequence is 13 residues long. CDR3 sequence reads: CASKLAWAYEQFF. The DNA of the CDR3 is TGTGCCAGCAAACTAGCGTGGGCCTATGAGCAGTTCTTC.

The chain is built from TRBV7-6 and TRBJ2-5, with 10 bases fitting TRBD2. The V and J ends lost 6 bases and 5 bases, in that order; junction bases with no gene match: 3. In germline, CDR1 is SGHVS, CDR2 FNYEAQ. There are 13 residues in the CDR3. CDR3 residues: CASSSGRTETQYF. Written as DNA, the CDR3 is TGTGCCAGCAGTAGCGGGAGGACGGAGACCCAGTACTTC. Variable domain in full (rest from reference TRBV7-6 and TRBJ2-5): GAGVSQSPRYKVTKRGQDVALRCDPISGHVSLYWYRQALGQGPEFLTYFNYEAQQDKSGLPNDRFSAERPEGSISTLTIQRTEQRDSAMYRCASSSGRTETQYFGPGTRLLVL.

The rearrangement links TRBV9 to TRBJ1-2; the match to TRBD1 covers 7 bases. The CDR3 consists of 16 residues. CDR1 and CDR2 from the germline V gene are SGDLS and YYNGEE. Unmatched junction bases numbered 16, after V lost 3 bases and J lost 8 bases. Here the CDR3 DNA reads TGTGCCAGCAGCGACCGACCATCACAGGGGATGCGGGGCTACACCTTC. Protein product: CASSDRPSQGMRGYTF.

The chain has TRBV25-1 and TRBJ2-3; TRBD1 aligns across 9 bases. Per the germline V gene, CDR1 is MGHDK and CDR2 is SYGVNS. Trimming at V came to 4 bases and at J to 3 bases, leaving 5 bases not matched to a gene. CDR3 length: 15 residues. CDR3 DNA: TGTGCCAGCAGTGGGTGGACAGGGGATACAGATACGCAGTATTTT. Translation: CASSGWTGDTDTQYF.

As for this clone: One end of the junction does not line up with germline, which may come from a read error. This chain links TRBV4-2 with TRBJ1-2; maybe TRBD1 (6 bases). The CDR3 contains 16 residues. Germline V lookup: CDR1 LGHNA, CDR2 YNFKEQ. This CDR3 is CVSSQDQSDSFHGYTF. Written as DNA, the CDR3 is TGTGTCAGCAGCCAAGATCAGTCGGACAGCTTTCATGGCTACACCTTC.

This clone was observed a single time. J is TRBJ2-5 and V is TRBV2, with TRBD1 matching over 9 bases. The closer fit of TRBJ2-7 to the DNA end suggests the J call may be wrong. The CDR3 has 13 residues. Germline-derived CDR1 and CDR2 are SNHLY and FYNNEI. CDR3 residues: CASILTGGYEQYF. CDR3 nucleotides: TGTGCCAGCATTTTGACAGGGGGCTACGAGCAGTACTTC.

This chain uses TRBV14 with TRBJ2-7; D might be TRBD1 (5 bases). The CDR3 loop spans 18 amino acids. Deletions cut 0 bases from V and 3 bases from J, with 21 bases between. Germline lookup yields CDR1 SGHDN and CDR2 FVKESK. The CDR3 coding sequence is TGTGCCAGCAGCCAAGATTGGGATCAGGCAGGGCTCCGCTACGAGCAGTACTTC. It specifies CASSQDWDQAGLRYEQYF.

The rearrangement joins TRBV7-3 to TRBJ2-1; 13 bases map to TRBD2. The CDR3 consists of 17 residues. The trim removed 5 bases at V and 0 bases at J, leaving 4 bases unmatched. CDR1 is SGHTA and CDR2 is FQGTGA in the germline V gene. The CDR3 coding sequence is TGTGCCAGCAGCCCATGGACTAGCGGGAGCTCCTACAATGAGCAGTTCTTC. It is translated as CASSPWTSGSSYNEQFF.

V is TRBV27 and J is TRBJ1-5; 9 positions match TRBD1. Germline loops: CDR1 MNHEY, CDR2 SMNVEV (reference sequence). V lost 0 bases, J lost 2 bases, and 5 bases stayed unmatched. CDR3 length: 17 residues. CDR3 region: CASSLSWDRAGNQPQHF. CDR3 nucleotide sequence: TGTGCCAGCAGTTTATCGTGGGACAGGGCCGGCAATCAGCCCCAGCATTTT.

V gene TRBV12-5 combines with J gene TRBJ1-5; the match to TRBD1 covers 7 bases. This CDR3 has 13 residues. The trim removed 8 bases at V and 1 base at J, leaving 2 bases unmatched. Germline V CDR1 and CDR2: LGHNT, FRNRAP. The CDR3 nucleotides are TGTGCTAGTTCACAGGGGAGCAATCAGCCCCAGCATTTT. Protein: CASSQGSNQPQHF.

The chain combines TRBV28 with TRBJ2-1; TRBD2 aligns across 7 bases. The V gene's germline CDR1 is MDHEN and CDR2 SYDVKM. The J segment lost 6 bases and the V segment lost 6 bases, leaving 5 bases of the junction unmatched. This CDR3 is 13 amino acids long. The CDR3, as DNA: TGTGCCAGCAGGAGCGGGAACCGCAATGAGCAGTTCTTC. It is translated as CASRSGNRNEQFF.

The gene calls are TRBV2 and TRBJ1-2; TRBD1 aligns across 11 bases. The V gene end was trimmed by 6 bases and the J gene end by 4 bases; junction bases not matched to a gene: 7. Germline CDR1 reads SNHLY; CDR2 reads FYNNEI. This CDR3 is 15 amino acids long. This CDR3 reads CASRSDRGLFYGYTF. CDR3 coding DNA: TGTGCCAGCAGATCGGACAGGGGGCTCTTCTATGGCTACACCTTC. The variable domain in full, with the rest retrieved from reference TRBV2 and TRBJ1-2, is EPEVTQTPSHQVTQMGQEVILRCVPISNHLYFYWYRQILGQKVEFLVSFYNNEISEKSEIFDDQFSVERPDGSNFTLKIRSTKLEDSAMYFCASRSDRGLFYGYTFGSGTRLTVV.

This chain joins TRBV10-3 and TRBJ2-3; D possibly corresponds to TRBD2 (5 bases). Germline lookup yields CDR1 ENHRY and CDR2 SYGVKD. The CDR3 length is 15 residues. The V end was cut by 5 bases, the J end by 1 base, with 13 bases between. The DNA for the CDR3 is TGTGCCATCAGTTTCGGGGAGAGGGGCACAGATACGCAGTATTTT. Residues: CAISFGERGTDTQYF.

The CDR3 sequence: CASNLGTGDTGELFF. The CDR3 DNA reads TGTGCCAGCAATTTGGGGACAGGGGACACCGGGGAGCTGTTTTTT. The genes are TRBV6-1 and TRBJ2-2; 10 bases agree with TRBD1. With 7 bases clipped from V and 3 bases from J, the junction kept 5 bases outside the gene matches. Germline V gives CDR1 MNHNS, CDR2 SASEGT. The CDR3 extends over 15 amino acids.

This chain links TRBV28 with TRBJ2-2; tentative D call: TRBD2 (7 bases). Germline values: CDR1 MDHEN, CDR2 SYDVKM. This CDR3 is built from 14 residues. Trimming stripped 7 bases from V and 5 bases from J, with 14 bases between. The CDR3 DNA reads as TGTGCCAGCACCGAGGGGGGGGAAACCGGGGAGCTGTTTTTT. It translates to CASTEGGETGELFF.

This clone was observed a handful of times. The rearrangement uses TRBV28 and TRBJ1-4; a possible D gene is TRBD1 (5 bases). Per the germline V gene, CDR1 is MDHEN and CDR2 is SYDVKM. The CDR3 runs 13 residues. The V and J ends lost 6 bases and 8 bases respectively, with 13 bases between them. As DNA, the CDR3 is TGTGCCAGCAGCCTGGGGGGGGACGAAAAACTGTTTTTT. Protein sequence: CASSLGGDEKLFF.

In its sample, this clone was seen a few times. This chain links TRBV28 with TRBJ1-1; 7 positions match TRBD1. The CDR3 is made up of 15 amino acids. V lost 5 bases and J lost 4; bases outside the gene matches: 10. Germline assignment: CDR1 MDHEN and CDR2 SYDVKM. The CDR3 reads CASSPTYRGRTEAFF. The CDR3 DNA is TGTGCCAGCAGTCCGACCTACAGGGGACGCACTGAAGCTTTCTTT.

The rearrangement uses TRBV5-1 and TRBJ1-3; D is unresolved. The V gene's germline CDR1 is SGHRS and CDR2 YFSETQ. This CDR3 contains 15 residues. The V and J ends lost 1 base and 0 bases respectively, with 8 bases between them. CDR3 sequence (DNA): TGCGCCAGCAGCTTGTTGGGGAGCTCTGGAAACACCATATATTTT. Its translation: CASSLLGSSGNTIYF. The complete variable domain, with remaining parts taken from reference TRBV5-1 and TRBJ1-3, reads KAGVTQTPRYLIKTRGQQVTLSCSPISGHRSVSWYQQTPGQGLQFLFEYFSETQRNKGNFPGRFSGRQFSNSRSEMNVSTLELGDSALYLCASSLLGSSGNTIYFGEGSWLTVV.

This clone was detected only a few times. This sequence joins TRBV29-1 and TRBJ2-2; 13 bases line up with TRBD2. CDR1 and CDR2 (germline): SQVTM, ANQGSEA. The V segment lost 2 bases and the J segment 4 bases; nucleotides outside the gene matches: 1. The CDR3 has 15 residues. CDR3 sequence: CSVETSGRATGELFF. Here the CDR3 DNA reads TGCAGCGTTGAAACTAGCGGGAGGGCCACCGGGGAGCTGTTTTTT.